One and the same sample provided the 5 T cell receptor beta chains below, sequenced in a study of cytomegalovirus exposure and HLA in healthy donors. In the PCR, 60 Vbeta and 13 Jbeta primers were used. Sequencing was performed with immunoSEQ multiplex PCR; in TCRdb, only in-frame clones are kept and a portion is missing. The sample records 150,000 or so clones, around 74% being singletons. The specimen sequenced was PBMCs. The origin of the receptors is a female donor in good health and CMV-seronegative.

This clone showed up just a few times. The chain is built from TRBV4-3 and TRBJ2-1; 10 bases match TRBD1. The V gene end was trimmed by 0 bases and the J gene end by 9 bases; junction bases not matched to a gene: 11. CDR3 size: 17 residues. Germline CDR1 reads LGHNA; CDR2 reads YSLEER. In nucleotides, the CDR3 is TGCGCCAGCAGCCAAGATCTTGCCGGACAGGGGGGACCTGAGCAGTTCTTC. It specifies CASSQDLAGQGGPEQFF.

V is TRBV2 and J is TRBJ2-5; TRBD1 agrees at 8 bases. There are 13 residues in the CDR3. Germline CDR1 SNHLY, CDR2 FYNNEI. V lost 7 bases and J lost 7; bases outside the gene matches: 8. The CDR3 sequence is CASIGQGRGTQYF. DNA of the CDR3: TGTGCCAGCATAGGACAGGGTCGAGGGACCCAGTACTTC.

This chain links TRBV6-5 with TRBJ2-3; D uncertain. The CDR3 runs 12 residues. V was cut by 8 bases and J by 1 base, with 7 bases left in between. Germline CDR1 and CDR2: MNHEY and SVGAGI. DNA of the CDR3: TGTGCCAGCGCCACAGGCACAGATACGCAGTATTTT. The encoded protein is CASATGTDTQYF.

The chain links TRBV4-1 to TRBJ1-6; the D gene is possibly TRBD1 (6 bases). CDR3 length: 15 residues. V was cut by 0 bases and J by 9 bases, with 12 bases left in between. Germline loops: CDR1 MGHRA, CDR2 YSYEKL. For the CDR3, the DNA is TGCGCCAGCAGCCAAGATCTGGCAGGGGTTTCACCCCTCCACTTT. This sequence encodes CASSQDLAGVSPLHF.

The DNA of the CDR3 is TGTGCCAGCAGCGCCCAAACAGGGGGGGGGAGGTATGGCTACACCTTC. Protein product: CASSAQTGGGRYGYTF. The chain recombines TRBV9 with TRBJ1-2; 8 bases match TRBD1. The CDR3 covers 16 residues. From germline, CDR1 is SGDLS and CDR2 YYNGEE. Trimming took 3 bases from V and 5 from J; bases not matched to a gene: 12.